The sequence of this T cell receptor beta chain was determined in a study of beta chain features in type 1 diabetes. The CDR3 is 15 amino acids. CDR1 and CDR2 from the germline V gene are SGHRS and YFSETQ. With 2 bases clipped from V and 8 bases from J, the junction kept 7 bases outside the gene matches. All of the isolated RNA was reverse transcribed, so expressed TCRB transcripts were sequenced. Sequencing was performed with immunoSEQ multiplex PCR; in TCRdb, only in-frame clones are kept and a portion is missing. The table shows 130,000 or so clones, with roughly 9.3% occurring only once. Only a few counts were recorded for this clone.

This receptor was taken from a woman between 40 and 55 years old in good health. The rearrangement uses TRBV5-1 and TRBJ1-6, with 7 nucleotides matching TRBD1. The specimen sequenced was central memory CD4+ T cells from blood. CDR3 DNA sequence: TGCGCCAGCAGCTTAGGGCGGCAGGGGGATTCACCCCTCCACTTT. Amino acids: CASSLGRQGDSPLHF.